This TCR beta chain comes out of a study of blood T cell repertoires in COVID-19. The wider study: Samples representing acute and convalescent COVID-19 were sourced from the United States, Italy and Spain. Nucleic acid was either cDNA or gDNA, and it came from T cells, B-cell-depleted T cells, or PBMCs.

J lost 10 bases, V lost 4 bases, and 7 bases had no gene match. From germline, CDR1 is SGHKS and CDR2 YYEKEE (reference sequence). The CDR3 extends over 12 amino acids. Data came from immunoSEQ multiplex PCR; TCRdb stores just in-frame clones and leaves some out. The sample includes 90,000 or so clones, 81% of them seen just once. This TCR was recovered from a man older than 75 with active or convalescent COVID-19. Sequenced: peripheral blood. The V and J genes are TRBV5-5 and TRBJ1-1; 7 bases are a match to TRBD1. This CDR3 reads CASSLTGDRAFF. The CDR3 region has the DNA TGTGCCAGCAGCCTAACAGGGGATAGAGCTTTCTTT.